Listed here is a single T cell receptor (beta chain). This CDR3 contains 13 residues. Germline CDR1 is GTSNPN and CDR2 is SVGIG (reference sequence). The V gene lost 5 bases and the J gene lost 3 bases, with 13 bases spanning the gap. Researchers report isolating at least 6 million PBMCs per sample. This entry comes from a study of blood T cells in healthy people across ages. Using a J-beta primer mix together with a sample-barcoded 5' primer, a second PCR was run for about 7 to 12 cycles. Each cDNA molecule, via a template-switch adaptor with 12 random nucleotides, was tagged. MiXCR, run by TCRdb on the 5' RACE reads, gives a single entry per CDR3 protein. The table includes about 1.5 million distinct CDR3 sequences, under 55% detected once.

The sample taken for sequencing was blood. The chain links TRBV30 to TRBJ1-1; D ambiguous. This receptor was obtained from a woman younger than 35 in good health. CDR3 residues: CAWFQWRDTEAFF. The CDR3 DNA is TGTGCCTGGTTCCAGTGGCGGGACACTGAAGCTTTCTTT.